These 29 T cell receptor beta chains were sequenced from one sample in a study of brain metastases from non-small cell lung cancer (dated by TCRdb to about 2019). To prepare the library, the immunoSEQ multiplex PCR assay was applied. TCRdb holds this immuneACCESS table with in-frame rearrangements only. Some clones are missing; in checked studies, unresolved V genes explain under half, and the rest has no known cause. This sample gives 15,000 or so clones in total; around 83% of them show up just once. The ten most abundant clones make up roughly 8% of the sample. The material sequenced was primary lung tumor tissue. Taken with the paper, the label for cell subset or site translates to: primary lung tumor paired with brain metastasis. All receptors come from a donor aged 40 or over with non-small cell lung cancer.

The chain links TRBV30 to TRBJ1-1; D gene ambiguous. The CDR3 covers 12 residues. Trimming stripped 0 bases from V and 2 bases from J, with 4 bases between. The germline CDR1 and CDR2 sequences are GTSNPN and SVGIG (reference sequence). The CDR3 DNA is TGTGCCTGGAGTGTTGCTAACACTGAAGCTTTCTTT. It codes for CAWSVANTEAFF.

There are a few counts of this clone. The chain employs TRBV19 and TRBJ2-1, with 11 bases identical to TRBD2. The CDR3 contains 16 residues. V lost 5 bases to trimming and J lost 2 bases; unmatched junction nucleotides: 5. CDR1 is LNHDA, CDR2 SQIVND, per germline (reference sequence). CDR3 nucleotide sequence: TGTGCCAGTAGTGGTAGCGGGGGGGCCGCCTACAATGAGCAGTTCTTC. This gives the protein CASSGSGGAAYNEQFF.

The chain has TRBV11-1 and TRBJ2-3; D perhaps matches TRBD2 (5 bases). The germline V gene has CDR1 SGHAT and CDR2 FQDESV (reference sequence). This CDR3 is built from 15 residues. Trimming stripped 2 bases from V and 2 bases from J, with 11 bases between. CDR3 protein: CASSLNTRSTDTQYF. CDR3 DNA sequence: TGTGCCAGCAGCTTAAATACTAGGTCCACAGATACGCAGTATTTT. The full variable domain, completed using reference TRBV11-1 and TRBJ2-3, is EAEVAQSPRYKITEKSQAVAFWCDPISGHATLYWYRQILGQGPELLVQFQDESVVDDSQLPKDRFSAERLKGVDSTLKIQPAELGDSAMYLCASSLNTRSTDTQYFGPGTRLTVL.

The rearrangement uses TRBV5-4 and TRBJ2-2; D uncertain. CDR1 and CDR2 from the germline V gene are SGHNT and YYREEE (reference sequence). Trimming removed 1 base at V and 6 bases at J, with 13 bases between. There are 15 residues in the CDR3. The CDR3 sequence: CASSLKGFVAGELFF. DNA for the CDR3: TGTGCCAGCAGCTTGAAAGGGTTCGTCGCCGGGGAGCTGTTTTTT.

The chain links TRBV6-5 to TRBJ1-5, with TRBD1 as a possible D gene (5 bases). The CDR3 spans 15 residues. Between the trimmed V and J ends, which lost 5 bases and 0 bases, there was a span of 11 bases. Per germline, CDR1 MNHEY and CDR2 SVGAGI. For the CDR3, the DNA is TGTGCCAGCAGTCAGTACAGGTATAGCAATCAGCCCCAGCATTTT. Translation gives CASSQYRYSNQPQHF.

The chain couples TRBV6-6 to TRBJ2-7; 7 nucleotides agree with TRBD1. The CDR3 sequence is 12 residues long. The junction had 1 base not matched to a gene; V was cut back by 3 bases and J by 5 bases. Germline CDR1 reads MNHNY; CDR2 reads SVGAGI (reference sequence). The CDR3 DNA reads as TGTGCCAGCAGTTATACAGGGGACGAGCAGTACGTC. Translating gives CASSYTGDEQYV.

The J gene is TRBJ1-5, the V gene TRBV19; D unresolved. Between the trimmed V and J ends, which lost 0 bases and 9 bases, there was a span of 12 bases. The V gene's germline CDR1 is LNHDA and CDR2 SQIVND (reference sequence). The CDR3 is 14 residues long. The CDR3 reads CASSIDWGIGPQHF. The CDR3 region has the DNA TGTGCCAGTAGTATAGATTGGGGTATTGGGCCCCAGCATTTT.

CDR3 loop: CASSFAGDEQYV. CDR3 bases: TGTGCCAGCAGCTTTGCAGGGGACGAGCAGTACGTC. This chain connects TRBV5-5 to TRBJ2-7; D is perhaps TRBD1 (6 bases). From germline, CDR1 is SGHKS and CDR2 YYEKEE (reference sequence). The CDR3 runs to 12 residues. V was cut by 2 bases and J by 5 bases, with 8 bases left in between.

Regarding this clone: At the DNA level, this CDR3 is encoded by other sequences in the same sample as well. This rearrangement joins TRBV7-9 to TRBJ1-1; TRBD1 is a possible D gene (6 bases). CDR1 and CDR2 (germline): SEHNR, FQNEAQ (reference sequence). V was clipped by 5 bases and J by 0 bases, with 13 bases between them. The CDR3 has 15 residues. The chain's CDR3 is CASSPRDKLNTEAFF. CDR3 bases: TGTGCCAGCAGCCCCCGGGACAAGTTGAACACTGAAGCTTTCTTT.

The genes are TRBV7-2 and TRBJ1-4; possible D gene TRBD1, 5 bases. Germline CDR1 SGHTA, CDR2 FQGNSA. V was shortened by 5 bases and J by 4 bases, with 14 bases between the two germline ends. The CDR3 consists of 15 residues. In nucleotides, the CDR3 is TGTGCCAGCAGCCCACTCGGGGGGTTTAATGAAAAACTGTTTTTT. It is translated as CASSPLGGFNEKLFF.

The chain is built from TRBV9 and TRBJ1-1; D gene ambiguous. This CDR3 region has 13 residues. Germline loops: CDR1 SGDLS, CDR2 YYNGEE. V was cut by 3 bases and J by 1 base, with 7 bases left in between. CDR3 nucleotides: TGTGCCAGCAGCGCCAAGAGGAACACTGAAGCTTTCTTT. Translation gives CASSAKRNTEAFF.

This sequence joins TRBV5-1 and TRBJ2-7, with D possibly being TRBD1 (6 bases). With 7 bases removed from V and 0 bases from J, the gap between germline ends came to 11 bases. CDR3 size: 13 residues. Germline loops: CDR1 SGHRS, CDR2 YFSETQ. CDR3 sequence: CASSQGSSYEQYV. The CDR3 nucleotides read TGCGCCAGCTCCCAGGGGTCCTCCTACGAGCAGTACGTC.

V usage is TRBV4-1 and J usage is TRBJ2-3, with 8 bases fitting TRBD1. V trimming: 4 bases; J trimming: 4 bases; junction bases outside the gene matches: 4. The CDR3 consists of 14 residues. Per germline, CDR1 MGHRA and CDR2 YSYEKL. CDR3 sequence reads: CASSLDREADTQYF. The CDR3 DNA reads as TGCGCCAGCAGCCTGGACAGGGAGGCAGATACGCAGTATTTT.

The CDR3 bases are TGCGCCAGCAGCTCCGACAGGACAGGGGGAGGTTCACCCCTCCACTTT. This encodes CASSSDRTGGGSPLHF. J is TRBJ1-6 and V is TRBV5-1; 10 nucleotides line up with TRBD1. V shed 3 bases, J shed 9 bases, and the junction held 9 bases outside the gene matches. This CDR3 spans 16 amino acids. Germline V gene sequence: CDR1 SGHRS, CDR2 YFSETQ.

The genes are TRBV6-5 and TRBJ2-2, with 10 bases aligning to TRBD1. The germline CDR1 and CDR2 sequences are MNHEY and SVGAGI. Trimming cost V 10 bases and J 3 bases; bases outside gene matches: 5. The CDR3 sequence is 14 residues long. CDR3 amino acids: CATSGTGDTGELFF. The CDR3 nucleotides are TGTGCCACCTCCGGGACAGGGGACACCGGGGAGCTGTTTTTT.

This clone is judged medium-sized. Distinct nucleotide sequences in the sample also encode this CDR3. This rearrangement joins TRBV7-9 to TRBJ1-1; D is possibly TRBD1 (5 bases). V was clipped by 5 bases and J by 7 bases, with 11 bases between them. CDR3 size: 12 residues. CDR1 and CDR2 from the germline V gene are SEHNR and FQNEAQ (reference sequence). CDR3 amino acids: CASSLGHREAFF. The CDR3 bases are TGTGCCAGCAGCCTCGGACACCGTGAAGCTTTCTTT.

The V call is TRBV27, the J call TRBJ1-3; D may be TRBD1 (6 bases). CDR3 length: 14 amino acids. Germline loops: CDR1 MNHEY, CDR2 SMNVEV (reference sequence). Between the trimmed V and J ends, which lost 3 bases and 4 bases, there was a span of 10 bases. CDR3 bases: TGTGCCAGCAGTTTGGGGGGCTTCGGAAACACCATATATTTT. Its protein product is CASSLGGFGNTIYF.

This rearrangement joins TRBV6-5 to TRBJ2-7; 9 nucleotides line up with TRBD1. This CDR3 spans 15 amino acids. V was clipped by 0 bases and J by 3 bases; unmatched bases: 3. From germline, CDR1 is MNHEY and CDR2 SVGAGI. The CDR3 bases are TGTGCCAGCAGTTACTCATCGGGACAGGGCTACGAGCAGTACTTC. Its translation: CASSYSSGQGYEQYF.

The chain links TRBV7-9 to TRBJ2-2, with TRBD1 matching 7 bases. The CDR3 runs 14 residues. Germline V gene sequence: CDR1 SEHNR, CDR2 FQNEAQ (reference sequence). After removal of 5 bases from V and 5 bases from J, the junction contained 5 bases not matched to a gene. The CDR3 spells CASSRLTGTGELFF. CDR3 DNA sequence: TGTGCCAGCAGCCGTTTGACAGGGACCGGGGAGCTGTTTTTT.

The chain uses TRBV6-5 and TRBJ1-2; tentative D call: TRBD1 (6 bases). V was clipped by 6 bases and J by 8 bases, with 19 bases between them. The CDR3 runs 14 residues. The germline CDR1 and CDR2 sequences are MNHEY and SVGAGI. CDR3 loop: CASSSGTLARGYTF. The CDR3 coding sequence is TGTGCCAGCAGCTCCGGGACATTAGCGAGGGGCTACACCTTC.

This chain joins TRBV7-9 and TRBJ2-7; weak D call: TRBD2 (5 bases). Trimming took off 5 bases at V and 11 bases at J, with 19 bases between the two ends. Germline CDR1 reads SEHNR; CDR2 reads FQNEAQ (reference sequence). CDR3 length: 13 residues. CDR3 bases: TGTGCCAGCAGCCCCGGCCTTACAATCGGGAAGTACTTC. Its translation: CASSPGLTIGKYF. The full variable domain, completed using reference TRBV7-9 and TRBJ2-7, is DTGVSQNPRHKITKRGQNVTFRCDPISEHNRLYWYRQTLGQGPEFLTYFQNEAQLEKSRLLSDRFSAERPKGSFSTLEIQRTEQGDSAMYLCASSPGLTIGKYFGPGTRLTVT.

The V and J genes are TRBV24-1 and TRBJ2-4; no firm D call. V was pared by 3 bases and J by 11 bases, with 13 bases between. Looked up from germline, CDR1 is KGHDR and CDR2 is SFDVKD. There are 13 residues in the CDR3. CDR3 amino acids: CATSDPPLNVQYF. The CDR3 nucleotides read TGTGCCACCAGTGATCCCCCTCTGAACGTTCAGTACTTC.

This clone occurred a few times. This rearrangement joins TRBV5-5 to TRBJ2-1; 8 bases align to TRBD2. Losses at the gene ends were 4 bases for V and 9 bases for J; bases not matched to a gene: 9. Per germline, CDR1 SGHKS and CDR2 YYEKEE (reference sequence). The length of the CDR3 is 14 residues. CDR3 residues: CASSGASGWGEQFF. CDR3 nucleotides: TGTGCCAGCAGCGGGGCTAGCGGGTGGGGTGAGCAGTTCTTC.

The gene calls are TRBV29-1 and TRBJ2-3; no definite D call. Trimming took off 1 base at V and 6 bases at J, with 11 bases between the two ends. Germline CDR1 and CDR2: SQVTM and ANQGSEA. The CDR3 spans 13 residues. CDR3 DNA: TGCAGCGTTGAAGGGAGTGGAACTGATACGCAGTATTTT. Protein sequence: CSVEGSGTDTQYF.

A single count supports this clone. The chain links TRBV3-1 (or the pseudogene TRBV3-2) to TRBJ2-1; 11 bases are a match to TRBD2. Per germline, CDR1 LGHDT and CDR2 YNNKEL (reference sequence). There are 20 residues in the CDR3. Germline trimming cut 1 base from V and 0 bases from J; bases unmatched to any gene: 11. CDR3 sequence reads: CASSQAWTSGRRSSYNEQFF. The CDR3 DNA follows: TGTGCCAGCAGCCAAGCGTGGACTAGCGGGCGAAGAAGCTCCTACAATGAGCAGTTCTTC.

This chain links TRBV7-6 with TRBJ2-5; 7 bases are a match to TRBD2. The V segment lost 1 base and the J segment 5 bases; nucleotides outside the gene matches: 4. The CDR3 sequence is 14 residues long. Germline V gives CDR1 SGHVS, CDR2 FNYEAQ. The CDR3 loop reads CASSLGYGGETQYF. The CDR3 nucleotides are TGTGCCAGCAGCTTAGGGTACGGGGGGGAGACCCAGTACTTC.

The rearrangement joins TRBV6-5 to TRBJ2-5; 13 bases align to TRBD2. Germline values: CDR1 MNHEY, CDR2 SVGAGI. This CDR3 has 16 residues. The ends lost 3 bases at V and 3 bases at J; junction bases unmatched: 4. The CDR3 is CASSYPGLAGEETQYF. CDR3 DNA sequence: TGTGCCAGCAGTTATCCCGGACTAGCGGGGGAAGAGACCCAGTACTTC.

The V and J genes are TRBV27 and TRBJ1-1; D is perhaps TRBD1 (5 bases). Per germline, CDR1 MNHEY and CDR2 SMNVEV (reference sequence). The CDR3 is made up of 13 amino acids. Trimming cost V 3 bases and J 0 bases, with 5 bases left between them. The CDR3 DNA is TGTGCCAGCAGTTTGGGGCTGAACACTGAAGCTTTCTTT. This sequence encodes CASSLGLNTEAFF.

V usage is TRBV4-1 and J usage is TRBJ1-3; TRBD1 is a possible D gene (5 bases). The CDR3 runs to 16 residues. V lost 4 bases, J lost 4 bases, and 17 bases lay in between. CDR1 is MGHRA and CDR2 is YSYEKL in the germline V gene. CDR3 residues: CASSRMGLRRGNTIYF. The DNA of the CDR3 is TGCGCCAGCAGCCGCATGGGGCTTCGAAGGGGAAACACCATATATTTT.